Listed below are T cell receptor beta chains from one sample, sequenced in a study of shared clonotypes between healthy human individuals. Sequencing was performed with immunoSEQ multiplex PCR; in TCRdb, only in-frame clones are kept and a portion is missing. This sample has roughly 1,600,000 clones, with around 98.5% found just once. Sequencing was carried out using naive CD4+ T cells sorted from blood. These receptors originate from a man aged 30 to 45 in good health. The CDR3 runs from the conserved cysteine through the conserved F or W. Fields, in order: CDR3 protein, CDR3 DNA, D gene, J gene, CDR3 length, clone size, V gene. A D gene is named only where the DNA matches it firmly. Rows may omit the clone size; those that give it use once, few, many or a size class.

CDR3: CASVSRGTFYGYTF; DNA: TGTGCCAGTGTCAGCAGGGGCACTTTCTATGGCTACACCTTC; D: NA; J: TRBJ1-2; length: 14; size: once; V: TRBV19
CDR3: CASSAGGPFEQYF; DNA: TGTGCCAGCAGCGCGGGAGGGCCTTTCGAGCAGTACTTC; D: TRBD2; J: TRBJ2-7; length: 13; size: NA; V: TRBV13
CDR3: CASSMRGANVLTF; DNA: TGTGCCAGCAGTATGCGGGGGGCCAACGTCCTGACTTTC; D: NA; J: TRBJ2-6; length: 13; size: NA; V: TRBV27
CDR3: CASSRDRGAGYEQYF; DNA: TGTGCCAGCAGTCGCGATCGGGGCGCGGGCTACGAGCAGTACTTC; D: NA; J: TRBJ2-7; length: 15; size: NA; V: TRBV6-5
CDR3: CASSQVSRNTGELFF; DNA: TGTGCCAGCAGCCAAGTTAGTCGTAACACCGGGGAGCTGTTTTTT; D: NA; J: TRBJ2-2; length: 15; size: NA; V: TRBV4-2
CDR3: CASSYSRDLPHEQYF; DNA: TGTGCCAGCAGTTACTCGAGGGACCTTCCCCACGAGCAGTACTTC; D: NA; J: TRBJ2-7; length: 15; size: NA; V: TRBV6-5
CDR3: CASSPGAGQETQYF; DNA: TGCGCCAGCAGCCCGGGGGCAGGTCAAGAGACCCAGTACTTC; D: NA; J: TRBJ2-5; length: 14; size: NA; V: TRBV5-1
CDR3: CASSSGQGRSGELFF; DNA: TGTGCCAGCAGCTCAGGACAGGGTCGATCCGGGGAGCTGTTTTTT; D: TRBD1; J: TRBJ2-2; length: 15; size: once; V: TRBV7-3
CDR3: CAGNTGTRFRSTDTQYF; DNA: TGTGCCGGTAACACAGGGACGAGGTTCCGAAGCACAGATACGCAGTATTTT; D: NA; J: TRBJ2-3; length: 17; size: NA; V: TRBV2
CDR3: CASSPGGTEAFF; DNA: TGTGCCAGCAGTCCAGGGGGCACTGAAGCTTTCTTT; D: TRBD1; J: TRBJ1-1; length: 12; size: NA; V: TRBV7-9
CDR3: CASSESRDYTRTGELFF; DNA: TGCGCCAGCAGTGAGTCCCGGGACTACACTCGCACCGGGGAGCTGTTTTTT; D: TRBD2; J: TRBJ2-2; length: 17; size: once; V: TRBV10-1
CDR3: CASSLRIDTHEQYF; DNA: TGTGCCAGCAGCTTACGAATAGACACCCACGAGCAGTACTTC; D: NA; J: TRBJ2-7; length: 14; size: NA; V: TRBV11-2
CDR3: CASSYSESNNEQFF; DNA: TGTGCCAGCAGTTACTCGGAATCGAACAATGAGCAGTTCTTC; D: NA; J: TRBJ2-1; length: 14; size: NA; V: TRBV6-5
CDR3: CASSRGGATNEKLFF; DNA: TGTGCCAGCAGCCGCGGGGGAGCAACTAATGAAAAACTGTTTTTT; D: NA; J: TRBJ1-4; length: 15; size: NA; V: TRBV11-2
CDR3: CASRRGEPYEQYF; DNA: TGTGCCAGCAGGCGGGGCGAGCCCTACGAGCAGTACTTC; D: NA; J: TRBJ2-7; length: 13; size: NA; V: TRBV6-5